This T cell receptor (beta chain) comes out of a study of blood T cell repertoires in COVID-19. About the study: Collection of acute and convalescent COVID-19 samples took place in the United States, Italy and Spain. PBMCs, B-cell-depleted T cells, or T cells provided the cDNA or gDNA that made up the material.

This CDR3 is 14 amino acids long. Per the germline V gene, CDR1 is GTSNPN and CDR2 is SVGIG (reference sequence). V was pared by 5 bases and J by 4 bases, with 6 bases of the junction left unmatched. Original processing notes: Using reference gene primer amplification, nucleated cell counts were estimated. The data were produced by immunoSEQ multiplex PCR, yet TCRdb's version contains in-frame clones alone and is incomplete. The DNA was the basis for D and trimming; V, J and clone size are from that table. The sample lists fewer than 130,000 clones, just over 75% seen once, with about 4.1% in the top ten.

This clonotype originated in a woman aged 80 or over with acute or convalescent COVID-19. V gene TRBV30 combines with J gene TRBJ2-3, with 10 bases identical to TRBD1. Sequencing was performed on peripheral blood. CDR3 in DNA: TGTGCCTGGGGGACGGGACAGGGGTCAGATACGCAGTATTTT. Translating gives CAWGTGQGSDTQYF.